These 15 T cell receptor beta chains were all obtained from the same sample, sequenced in a study of beta chain features in type 1 diabetes. Expressed TCRB transcripts were sequenced after all isolated RNA was converted to cDNA. The method was immunoSEQ multiplex PCR; TCRdb's version includes in-frame clones alone and lacks a portion of them. This table holds 130,000 to 150,000 clones, about 10% found once. Sequencing was done on a sample of naive CD4+ T cells from blood. The receptors originated from a man aged 18 to 30 in good health.

This clone was recorded many times. V and J are TRBV5-4 and TRBJ2-7; maybe TRBD1 (6 bases). The V gene's germline CDR1 is SGHNT and CDR2 YYREEE (reference sequence). This CDR3 has 14 amino acids. Trimming removed 0 bases at V and 3 bases at J, with 10 bases between. The CDR3 DNA reads TGTGCCAGCAGCTTGGGCAGGGGTTTCTACGAGCAGTACTTC. Its protein is CASSLGRGFYEQYF.

This clone was seen a handful of times. The V gene is TRBV5-1, the J gene TRBJ1-2; TRBD1 aligns across 9 bases. Germline V gene data show CDR1 as SGHRS and CDR2 as YFSETQ. The CDR3 is 14 residues long. V was clipped by 4 bases and J by 4 bases; unmatched bases: 5. In DNA form, the CDR3 reads TGCGCCAGCAGCCCGGACAGGGGAGGCTATGGCTACACCTTC. It codes for CASSPDRGGYGYTF.

This clone has ten or more counts. V and J are TRBV13 and TRBJ2-3, with D maybe TRBD2 (6 bases). The germline V and J ends were trimmed by 5 bases and 2 bases, with 14 bases remaining between them. Germline values: CDR1 PRHDT, CDR2 FYEKMQ (reference sequence). The length of the CDR3 is 15 residues. The CDR3 sequence is CASSAGTGHTDTQYF. The CDR3 DNA sequence: TGTGCCAGCAGCGCCGGGACTGGTCACACAGATACGCAGTATTTT.

This sequence joins TRBV18 and TRBJ1-2; D unresolved. CDR1 is KGHSH and CDR2 is LQKENI in the germline V gene. The ends were cut back, 0 bases at V and 4 bases at J, with 12 bases in the middle. The CDR3 has 15 amino acids. CDR3: CASSPPTQAVYGYTF. For the CDR3, the DNA is TGTGCCAGCTCACCACCGACGCAGGCCGTCTATGGCTACACCTTC.

The V gene is TRBV2, the J gene TRBJ2-3; D may be TRBD2 (5 bases). The CDR3 has 13 amino acids. CDR1 and CDR2 (germline): SNHLY, FYNNEI. The V and J ends lost 6 bases and 4 bases respectively, with 11 bases between them. In DNA, the CDR3 is TGTGCCAGCAGAGTAGCGAGGGCAGATACGCAGTATTTT. Translating it yields CASRVARADTQYF.

The chain uses TRBV23-1 and TRBJ1-5; perhaps TRBD1 as D (5 bases). TRBV23-1 is an ORF, and what it does is uncertain. CDR3 length equals 13 residues. Trimming cost V 2 bases and J 6 bases, with 8 bases left between them. The CDR3 DNA reads as TGCGCCAGCAGTCAAATGGGGCCTCAGCCCCAGCATTTT. It is translated as CASSQMGPQPQHF.

This clone showed up just a few times. In nucleotides, the CDR3 is TGTGCCAGCAGCCCAGGACTGAACCAAGAGACCCAGTACTTC. As protein: CASSPGLNQETQYF. The rearrangement uses TRBV7-7 and TRBJ2-5; D perhaps matches TRBD2 (5 bases). V was clipped by 5 bases and J by 0 bases, with 10 bases between them. Germline V lookup: CDR1 SSHAT, CDR2 FNYEAQ (reference sequence). CDR3 length equals 14 residues. Based on the CDR3 plus reference TRBV7-7 and TRBJ2-5, the full variable domain is GAGVSQSPRYKVTKRGQDVTLRCDPISSHATLYWYQQALGQGPEFLTYFNYEAQPDKSGLPSDRFSAERPEGSISTLTIQRTEQRDSAMYRCASSPGLNQETQYFGPGTRLLVL.

This clone showed up just a few times. This chain uses TRBV18 with TRBJ2-5; 7 bases fit TRBD1. This CDR3 contains 13 residues. The germline V gene encodes CDR1 KGHSH and CDR2 LQKENI. J lost 5 bases, V lost 4 bases, and 4 bases had no gene match. The CDR3 DNA follows: TGTGCCAGCTCACGACAGGGAGACGAGACCCAGTACTTC. This gives the protein CASSRQGDETQYF.

V and J are TRBV7-3 and TRBJ2-5; 13 bases match TRBD2. The germline CDR1 and CDR2 sequences are SGHTA and FQGTGA. Unmatched junction bases numbered 7, after V lost 5 bases and J lost 4 bases. The CDR3 contains 16 residues. CDR3 residues: CASSLGTSGEGETQYF. The CDR3 DNA sequence: TGTGCCAGCAGCCTCGGGACTAGCGGGGAAGGAGAGACCCAGTACTTC.

The rearrangement uses TRBV19 and TRBJ1-5, with D tentatively TRBD1 (5 bases). Germline-derived CDR1 and CDR2 are LNHDA and SQIVND (reference sequence). There are 16 residues in the CDR3. The V end lost 6 bases, the J end lost 2 bases, and 17 bases lay between the germline ends. CDR3 bases: TGTGCCAGTAGCAATCAGGGAGGGAGGGGCAATCAGCCCCAGCATTTT. Protein product: CASSNQGGRGNQPQHF.

V and J are TRBV18 and TRBJ1-6, with a possible D match to TRBD1 (5 bases). Trimming took 5 bases from V and 6 from J, leaving 17 bases between them. This CDR3 comprises 16 residues. Germline CDR1 and CDR2: KGHSH and LQKENI. The CDR3 region has the DNA TGTGCCAGCTCATCAACTCTAACAGGCACTAATTCACCCCTCCACTTT. Translated: CASSSTLTGTNSPLHF.

This clone was picked up a small number of times. The chain is built from TRBV10-3 and TRBJ1-6; 9 bases align to TRBD1. Looked up from germline, CDR1 is ENHRY and CDR2 is SYGVKD. The CDR3 length is 16 residues. The trim removed 1 base at V and 6 bases at J, leaving 4 bases unmatched. The DNA for the CDR3 is TGTGCCATCAGTGAGTTCCGGACAGGGGTTAATTCACCCCTCCACTTT. Translated: CAISEFRTGVNSPLHF.

This clone was seen a handful of times. V usage is TRBV10-1 and J usage is TRBJ2-7; D perhaps matches TRBD1 (5 bases). The germline CDR1 and CDR2 sequences are WNHNN and SYGVQD (reference sequence). The CDR3 runs 15 residues. Trimming removed 3 bases at V and 6 bases at J, with 18 bases between. The CDR3 protein is CASSDWTPTNGEQYF. The CDR3 DNA sequence: TGCGCCAGCAGTGACTGGACACCGACCAATGGCGAGCAGTACTTC.

J is TRBJ2-2 and V is TRBV7-9; 8 bases are shared with TRBD1. CDR3 length equals 14 residues. Germline-derived CDR1 and CDR2 are SEHNR and FQNEAQ (reference sequence). The ends lost 4 bases at V and 7 bases at J; junction bases unmatched: 5. CDR3 DNA sequence: TGTGCCAGCAGCTCAGGACAGGGCAACGGGGAGCTGTTTTTT. Translated: CASSSGQGNGELFF.

This clone was picked up a small number of times. The genes are TRBV5-6 and TRBJ2-3; 10 bases are shared with TRBD2. V shed 3 bases and J 10 bases; nucleotides not matched to a gene: 20. The CDR3 totals 18 residues. Germline lookup yields CDR1 SGHDT and CDR2 YYEEEE. CDR3 in amino acids: CASSSLSSGGHPGRSQYF. The CDR3 DNA sequence: TGTGCCAGCAGCTCGCTGAGTAGCGGGGGGCATCCCGGGAGGTCGCAGTATTTT.